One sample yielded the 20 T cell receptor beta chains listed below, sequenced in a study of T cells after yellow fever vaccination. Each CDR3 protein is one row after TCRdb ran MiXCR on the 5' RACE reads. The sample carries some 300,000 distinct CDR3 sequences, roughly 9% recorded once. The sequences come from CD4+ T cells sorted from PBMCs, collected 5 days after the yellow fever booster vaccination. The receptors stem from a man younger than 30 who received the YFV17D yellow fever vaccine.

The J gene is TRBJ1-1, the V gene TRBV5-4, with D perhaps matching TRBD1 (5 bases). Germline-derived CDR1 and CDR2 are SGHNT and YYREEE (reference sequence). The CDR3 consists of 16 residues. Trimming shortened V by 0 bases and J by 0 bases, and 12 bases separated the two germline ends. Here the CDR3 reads CASSLDRGTVNTEAFF. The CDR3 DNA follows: TGTGCCAGCAGCTTGGATAGGGGTACAGTGAACACTGAAGCTTTCTTT.

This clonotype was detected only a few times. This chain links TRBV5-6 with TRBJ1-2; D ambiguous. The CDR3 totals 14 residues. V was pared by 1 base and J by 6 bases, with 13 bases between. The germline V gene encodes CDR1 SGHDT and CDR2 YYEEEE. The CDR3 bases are TGTGCCAGCAGCTTGCCCAGCCCAGCAAATGGCTACACCTTC. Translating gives CASSLPSPANGYTF. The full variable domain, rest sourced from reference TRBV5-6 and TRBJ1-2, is DAGVTQSPTHLIKTRGQQVTLRCSPKSGHDTVSWYQQALGQGPQFIFQYYEEEERQRGNFPDRFSGHQFPNYSSELNVNALLLGDSALYLCASSLPSPANGYTFGSGTRLTVV.

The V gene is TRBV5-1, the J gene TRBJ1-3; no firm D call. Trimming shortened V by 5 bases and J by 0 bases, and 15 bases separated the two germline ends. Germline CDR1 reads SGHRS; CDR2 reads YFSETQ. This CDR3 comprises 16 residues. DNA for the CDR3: TGCGCCAGCAGGGAAGGACTGTCGACCTCTGGAAACACCATATATTTT. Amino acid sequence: CASREGLSTSGNTIYF.

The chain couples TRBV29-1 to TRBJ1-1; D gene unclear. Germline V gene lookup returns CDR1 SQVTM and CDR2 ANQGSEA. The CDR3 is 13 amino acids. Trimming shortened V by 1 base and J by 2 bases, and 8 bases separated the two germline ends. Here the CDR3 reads CSVEGRKNTEAFF. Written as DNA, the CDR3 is TGCAGCGTTGAAGGCAGGAAAAACACTGAAGCTTTCTTT.

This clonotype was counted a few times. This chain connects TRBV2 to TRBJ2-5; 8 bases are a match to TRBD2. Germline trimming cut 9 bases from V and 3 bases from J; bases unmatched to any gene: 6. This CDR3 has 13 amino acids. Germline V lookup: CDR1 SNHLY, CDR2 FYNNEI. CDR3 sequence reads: CARRSGGEETQYF. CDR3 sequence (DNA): TGTGCCAGGAGGAGCGGGGGTGAAGAGACCCAGTACTTC.

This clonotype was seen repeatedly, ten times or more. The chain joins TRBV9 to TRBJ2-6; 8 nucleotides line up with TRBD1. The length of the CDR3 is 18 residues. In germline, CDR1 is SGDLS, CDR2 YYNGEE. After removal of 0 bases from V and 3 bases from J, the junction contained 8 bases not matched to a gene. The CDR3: CASSVVAGGGFGANVLTF. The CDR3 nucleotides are TGTGCCAGCAGCGTAGTAGCAGGGGGCGGCTTTGGGGCCAACGTCCTGACTTTC.

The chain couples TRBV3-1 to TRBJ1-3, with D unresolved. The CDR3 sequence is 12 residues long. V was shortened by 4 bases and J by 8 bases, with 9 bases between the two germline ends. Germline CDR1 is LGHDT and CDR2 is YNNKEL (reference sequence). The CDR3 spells CASSLSRYTIYF. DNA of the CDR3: TGTGCCAGCAGCCTCAGCCGTTACACCATATATTTT. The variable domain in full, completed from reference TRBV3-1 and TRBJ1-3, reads DTAVSQTPKYLVTQMGNDKSIKCEQNLGHDTMYWYKQDSKKFLKIMFSYNNKELIINETVPNRFSPKSPDKAHLNLHINSLELGDSAVYFCASSLSRYTIYFGEGSWLTVV.

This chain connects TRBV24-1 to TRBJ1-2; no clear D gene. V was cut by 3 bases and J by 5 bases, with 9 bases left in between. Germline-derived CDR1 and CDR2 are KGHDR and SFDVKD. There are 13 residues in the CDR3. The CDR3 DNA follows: TGTGCCACCAGTGATCCTAATACTTATGGCTACACCTTC. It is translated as CATSDPNTYGYTF.

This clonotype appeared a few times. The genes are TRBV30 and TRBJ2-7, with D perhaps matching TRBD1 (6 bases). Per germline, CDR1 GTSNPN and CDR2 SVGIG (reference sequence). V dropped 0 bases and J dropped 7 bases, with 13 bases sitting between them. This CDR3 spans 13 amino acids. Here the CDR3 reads CAWSVRNRGEQYF. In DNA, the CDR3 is TGTGCCTGGAGTGTAAGGAATAGGGGGGAGCAGTACTTC.

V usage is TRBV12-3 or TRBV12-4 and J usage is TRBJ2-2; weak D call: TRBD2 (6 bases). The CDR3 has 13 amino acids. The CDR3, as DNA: TGTACCATTAGGCGGGGGAACACCGGGGAGCTGTTTTTT. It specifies CTIRRGNTGELFF.

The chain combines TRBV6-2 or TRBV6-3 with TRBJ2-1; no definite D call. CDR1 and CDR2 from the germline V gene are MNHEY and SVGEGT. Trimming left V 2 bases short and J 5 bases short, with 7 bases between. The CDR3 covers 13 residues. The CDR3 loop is CASSYPLDNEQFF. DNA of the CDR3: TGTGCCAGCAGTTACCCTCTAGACAATGAGCAGTTCTTC.

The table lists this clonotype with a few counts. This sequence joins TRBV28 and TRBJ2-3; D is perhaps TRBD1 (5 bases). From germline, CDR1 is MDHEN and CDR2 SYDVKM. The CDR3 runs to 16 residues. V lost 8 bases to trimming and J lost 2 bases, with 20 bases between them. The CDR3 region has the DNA TGTGCCAGCGGTTCAGGGTCGGCGATAAACACAGATACGCAGTATTTT. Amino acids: CASGSGSAINTDTQYF.

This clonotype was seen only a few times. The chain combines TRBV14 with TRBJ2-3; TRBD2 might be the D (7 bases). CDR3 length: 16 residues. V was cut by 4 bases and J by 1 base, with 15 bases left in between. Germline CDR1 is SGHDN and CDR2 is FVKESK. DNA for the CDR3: TGTGCCAGCAGCCTCTGGACTAGGGGGGGCACAGATACGCAGTATTTT. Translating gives CASSLWTRGGTDTQYF.

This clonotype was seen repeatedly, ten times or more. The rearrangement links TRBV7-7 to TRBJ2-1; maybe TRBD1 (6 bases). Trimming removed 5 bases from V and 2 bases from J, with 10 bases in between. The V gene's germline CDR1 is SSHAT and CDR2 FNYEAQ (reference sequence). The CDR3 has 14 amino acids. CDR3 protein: CASSAGVTYNEQFF. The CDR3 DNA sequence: TGTGCCAGCAGCGCAGGGGTCACCTACAATGAGCAGTTCTTC.

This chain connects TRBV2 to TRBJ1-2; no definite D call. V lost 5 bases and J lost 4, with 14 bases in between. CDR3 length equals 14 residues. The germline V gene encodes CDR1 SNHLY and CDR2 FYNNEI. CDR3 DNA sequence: TGTGCCAGCAGTCCCGGCGGAATGGCCTATGGCTACACCTTC. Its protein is CASSPGGMAYGYTF.

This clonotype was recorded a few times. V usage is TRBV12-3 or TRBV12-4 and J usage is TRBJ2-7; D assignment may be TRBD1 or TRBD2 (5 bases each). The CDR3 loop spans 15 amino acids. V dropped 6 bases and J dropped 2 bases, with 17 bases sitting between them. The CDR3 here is CASRESGGLAYEQYF. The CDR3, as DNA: TGTGCCAGCAGGGAGAGTGGGGGTTTAGCCTACGAGCAGTACTTC.

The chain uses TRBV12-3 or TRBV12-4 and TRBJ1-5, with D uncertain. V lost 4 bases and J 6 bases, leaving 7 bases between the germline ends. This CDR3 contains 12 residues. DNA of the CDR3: TGTGCCAGCAGTTCGGACGGTCAGCCCCAGCATTTT. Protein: CASSSDGQPQHF.

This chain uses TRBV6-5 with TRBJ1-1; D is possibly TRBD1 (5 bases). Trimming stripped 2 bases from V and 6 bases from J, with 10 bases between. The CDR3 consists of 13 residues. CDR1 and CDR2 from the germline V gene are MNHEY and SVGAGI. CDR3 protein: CASSYGWGAEAFF. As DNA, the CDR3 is TGTGCCAGCAGTTACGGCTGGGGGGCTGAAGCTTTCTTT.

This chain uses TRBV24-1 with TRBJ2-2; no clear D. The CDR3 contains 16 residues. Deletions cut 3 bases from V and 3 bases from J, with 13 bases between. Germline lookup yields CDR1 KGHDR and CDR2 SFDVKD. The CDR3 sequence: CATSDLITGDTGELFF. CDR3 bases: TGTGCCACCAGTGATCTGATAACTGGGGACACCGGGGAGCTGTTTTTT.

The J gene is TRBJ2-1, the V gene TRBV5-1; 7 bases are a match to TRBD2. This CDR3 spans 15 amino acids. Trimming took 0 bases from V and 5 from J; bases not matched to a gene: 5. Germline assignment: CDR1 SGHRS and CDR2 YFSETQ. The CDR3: CASSLVPGRDNEQFF. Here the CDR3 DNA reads TGCGCCAGCAGCTTGGTGCCGGGGAGGGACAATGAGCAGTTCTTC.